This TCR beta chain was profiled in a study of blood T cell repertoires in COVID-19. Study in general: Sample material is recorded as cDNA or gDNA derived from T cells, B-cell-depleted T cells, or PBMCs.

V was shortened by 2 bases and J by 5 bases, with 4 bases between the two germline ends. Germline V lookup: CDR1 MDHEN, CDR2 SYDVKM. The CDR3 runs to 12 residues. Assay used: immunoSEQ multiplex PCR; TCRdb lists only in-frame clones, some missing. Here the sample spans 110,000 or so clones, about 85% being singletons. The V gene is TRBV28, the J gene TRBJ2-1; D remains ambiguous. The sequencing input was peripheral blood. The receptor's source is a human donor in a cohort sampled during active COVID-19. The CDR3 reads CASSLINNEQFF. CDR3 bases: TGTGCCAGCAGTTTAATAAACAATGAGCAGTTCTTC. Full variable domain (outside the CDR3, taken from reference TRBV28 and TRBJ2-1): DVKVTQSSRYLVKRTGEKVFLECVQDMDHENMFWYRQDPGLGLRLIYFSYDVKMKEKGDIPEGYSVSREKKERFSLILESASTNQTSMYLCASSLINNEQFFGPGTRLTVL.